This record covers a single TCR beta chain. Its specificity is not known. These data originate in a study of graft-versus-host responses after intestinal transplantation. On the study more broadly: Each of the recipients got a multivisceral, liver-intestinal, or isolated intestinal transplant. Anti-thymocyte globulin induction preceded about 3 years of tacrolimus and steroid maintenance in all recipients.

TCRdb keeps only in-frame clones here, not all; method: immunoSEQ multiplex PCR. This sample carries around 84,000 clones, 75% to 90% of them seen once, and the ten largest clones take roughly a sixth. Study conclusions and caveats: Circulating GvH clones peaking coincided with falling HvG clones soon after transplant. Subjects displaying graft-donor T cell macrochimerism possessed elevated graft-versus-host to host-versus-graft clonal ratios inside allografts.

Germline CDR1 and CDR2: LNHNV and YYDKDF (reference sequence). V was clipped by 0 bases and J by 9 bases, with 15 bases between them. CDR3 length: 16 amino acids. The specimen was unstimulated CD8+ T cells sorted from spleen or lymph node cells, collected before intestinal transplant. The sequence was obtained from a human donor who received an intestinal transplant. The chain couples TRBV15 to TRBJ1-6; D gene uncertain. DNA for the CDR3: TGTGCCACCAGCAGAGATGGAACACCTGGCTTTTCACCCCTCCACTTT. Translation gives CATSRDGTPGFSPLHF.